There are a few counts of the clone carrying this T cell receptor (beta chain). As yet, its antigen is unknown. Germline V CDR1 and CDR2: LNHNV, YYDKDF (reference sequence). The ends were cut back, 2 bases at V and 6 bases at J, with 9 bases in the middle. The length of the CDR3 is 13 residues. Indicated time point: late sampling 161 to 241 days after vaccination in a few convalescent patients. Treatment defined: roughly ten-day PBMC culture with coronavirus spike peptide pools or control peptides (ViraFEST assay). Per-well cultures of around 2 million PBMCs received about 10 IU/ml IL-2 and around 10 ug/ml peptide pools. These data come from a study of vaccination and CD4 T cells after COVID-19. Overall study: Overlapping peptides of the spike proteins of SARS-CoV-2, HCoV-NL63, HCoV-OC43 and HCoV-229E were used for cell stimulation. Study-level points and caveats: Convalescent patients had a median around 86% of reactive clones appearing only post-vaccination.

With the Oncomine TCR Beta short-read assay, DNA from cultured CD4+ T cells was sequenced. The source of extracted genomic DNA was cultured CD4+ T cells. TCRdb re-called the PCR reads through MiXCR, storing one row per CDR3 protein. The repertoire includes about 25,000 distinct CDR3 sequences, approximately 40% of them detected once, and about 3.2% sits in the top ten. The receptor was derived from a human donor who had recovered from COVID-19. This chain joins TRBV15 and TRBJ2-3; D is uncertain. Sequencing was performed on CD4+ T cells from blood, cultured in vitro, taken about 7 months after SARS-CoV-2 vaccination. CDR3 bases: TGTGCCACCAGCAGAAGTCCACCCGATACGCAGTATTTT. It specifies CATSRSPPDTQYF. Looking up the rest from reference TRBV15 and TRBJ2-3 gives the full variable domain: DAMVIQNPRYQVTQFGKPVTLSCSQTLNHNVMYWYQQKSSQAPKLLFHYYDKDFNNEADTPDNFQSRRPNTSFCFLDIRSPGLGDTAMYLCATSRSPPDTQYFGPGTRLTVL.